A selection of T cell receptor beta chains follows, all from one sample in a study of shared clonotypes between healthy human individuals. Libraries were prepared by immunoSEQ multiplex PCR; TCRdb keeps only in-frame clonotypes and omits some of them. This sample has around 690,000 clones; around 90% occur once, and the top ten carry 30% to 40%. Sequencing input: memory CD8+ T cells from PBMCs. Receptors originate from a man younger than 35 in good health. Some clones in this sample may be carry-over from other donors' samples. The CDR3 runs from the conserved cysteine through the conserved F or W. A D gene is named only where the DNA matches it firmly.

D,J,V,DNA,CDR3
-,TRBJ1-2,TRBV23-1,TGCCTCTCGGGGGAAGGGCGGGGCTACACCTTC,CLSGEGRGYTF
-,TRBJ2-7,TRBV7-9,TGTGCCAGCAGCTCCACGACCAGATACGAGCAGTACTTC,CASSSTTRYEQYF
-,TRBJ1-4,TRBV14,TGTGCCAGCAGCCAAGATCTCGGACTTTCGGCTGCAACTAATGAAAAACTGTTTTTT,CASSQDLGLSAATNEKLFF
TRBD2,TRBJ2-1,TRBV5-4,TGTGCCAGCATGGAGCGGGAGGGCCTGCCTGAGCAGTTCTTC,CASMEREGLPEQFF
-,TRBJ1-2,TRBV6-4,TGTGCCAGCAGTGAGAACATGGGAAAAGGCTACACCTTC,CASSENMGKGYTF
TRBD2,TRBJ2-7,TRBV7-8,TGTGCCAGCAGCTTAGGGGGACTAGCGACCTACGAGCAGTACTTC,CASSLGGLATYEQYF
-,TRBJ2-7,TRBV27,TGTGCCAGCAGTCCCCTTGGCTCCTACGAGCAGTACTTC,CASSPLGSYEQYF
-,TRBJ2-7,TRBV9,TGTGCCAGCAGCGTAACGGCCCAGGGCGAGCAGTACTTC,CASSVTAQGEQYF
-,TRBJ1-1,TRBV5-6,TGTGCCAGCAGCTTGGGGAGACCGAACACTGAAGCTTTCTTT,CASSLGRPNTEAFF
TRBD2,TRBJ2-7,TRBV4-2,TGTGCCAGCAGCCCCAGGGCCCCAGGACTAGCGGGAGTCTACTACGAGCAGTACTTC,CASSPRAPGLAGVYYEQYF
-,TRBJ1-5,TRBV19,TGTGCCAGTAGTATAGCGGGGGATAGCAATCAGCCCCAGCATTTT,CASSIAGDSNQPQHF
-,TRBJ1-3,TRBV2,TGTGCCAGCGGGTTCTCTGGAAACACCATATATTTT,CASGFSGNTIYF
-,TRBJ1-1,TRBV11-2,TGTGCCAGCAGCCAGTCGCCGAACACTGAAGCTTTCTTT,CASSQSPNTEAFF
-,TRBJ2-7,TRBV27,TGTGCCAGCAGTTTTTGGGGAGACGAGCAGTACTTC,CASSFWGDEQYF
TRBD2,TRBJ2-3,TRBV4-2,TGTGCCAGCAGCCAATCAGGGACTAGGGGCACAGATACGCAGTATTTT,CASSQSGTRGTDTQYF